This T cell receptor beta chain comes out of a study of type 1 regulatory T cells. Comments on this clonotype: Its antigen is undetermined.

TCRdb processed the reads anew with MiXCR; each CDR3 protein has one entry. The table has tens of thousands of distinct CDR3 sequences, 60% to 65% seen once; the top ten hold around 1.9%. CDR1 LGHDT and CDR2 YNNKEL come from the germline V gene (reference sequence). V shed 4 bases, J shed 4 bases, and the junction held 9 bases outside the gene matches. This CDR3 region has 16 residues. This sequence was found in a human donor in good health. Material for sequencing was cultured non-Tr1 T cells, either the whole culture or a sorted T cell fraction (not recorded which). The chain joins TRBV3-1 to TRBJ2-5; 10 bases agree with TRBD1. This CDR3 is CASSPGDRGGRETQYF. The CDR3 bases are TGTGCCAGCAGCCCTGGGGACAGGGGAGGTCGAGAGACCCAGTACTTC.